These 25 T cell receptor beta chains originate from one sample sequenced in a study of beta chain features in type 1 diabetes. Expressed TCRB transcripts were sequenced because the entire RNA isolate underwent reverse transcription. Here immunoSEQ multiplex PCR was the method, and the copy in TCRdb shows in-frame clones only, minus some. This sample has some 150,000 clones; 40% to 60% occur once, and the top ten carry under 0.45%. What was sequenced was Tregs from blood. These receptors came from a man younger than 30 in good health.

The rearrangement joins TRBV28 to TRBJ1-5; 8 positions match TRBD1. The germline CDR1 and CDR2 sequences are MDHEN and SYDVKM. V lost 9 bases, J lost 1 base, and 8 bases stayed unmatched. The CDR3 contains 15 residues. This CDR3 reads CASTRQGSSNQPQHF. CDR3 DNA: TGTGCCAGTACCCGACAGGGGTCCAGCAATCAGCCCCAGCATTTT.

The rearrangement links TRBV2 to TRBJ2-1, with 14 positions matching TRBD2. The CDR3 is 16 amino acids. With V trimmed by 6 bases and J by 6 bases, 7 bases remained unmatched. Germline lookup yields CDR1 SNHLY and CDR2 FYNNEI. The CDR3 sequence: CASRKTSGGASNEQFF. The CDR3, as DNA: TGTGCCAGCAGGAAGACTAGCGGGGGGGCAAGCAATGAGCAGTTCTTC.

This CDR3 is CSAKGQETQYF. CDR3 in DNA: TGCAGTGCTAAGGGGCAAGAGACCCAGTACTTC. The chain has TRBV20-1 and TRBJ2-5, with TRBD1 as a possible D gene (5 bases). The V and J ends lost 4 bases and 2 bases respectively, with 5 bases between them. The CDR3 runs to 11 residues. Germline values: CDR1 DFQATT, CDR2 SNEGSKA (reference sequence).

J is TRBJ2-3 and V is TRBV5-4; no clear D. The germline V gene encodes CDR1 SGHNT and CDR2 YYREEE (reference sequence). This CDR3 region has 11 residues. Trimming removed 4 bases at V and 6 bases at J, with 6 bases between. The CDR3 reads CASSISDTQYF. CDR3 sequence (DNA): TGTGCCAGCAGCATATCGGATACGCAGTATTTT.

This chain joins TRBV7-9 and TRBJ1-1; the D is unclear. The CDR3 sequence is 12 residues long. The ends were cut back, 5 bases at V and 8 bases at J, with 12 bases in the middle. Germline CDR1 is SEHNR and CDR2 is FQNEAQ (reference sequence). The CDR3 is CASSRVGVEAFF. The CDR3 coding sequence is TGTGCCAGCAGCCGGGTCGGTGTCGAAGCTTTCTTT.

J is TRBJ1-1 and V is TRBV5-1; TRBD1 aligns across 8 bases. The germline CDR1 and CDR2 sequences are SGHRS and YFSETQ. This CDR3 has 14 amino acids. V trimming: 5 bases; J trimming: 4 bases; junction bases outside the gene matches: 7. The CDR3 DNA is TGCGCCAGCAGTTACAACGGACAGGGCACTGAAGCTTTCTTT. This gives the protein CASSYNGQGTEAFF.

This clone occurred once. The gene calls are TRBV19 and TRBJ2-5, with 12 bases that match TRBD1. Germline V gives CDR1 LNHDA, CDR2 SQIVND (reference sequence). The V gene end was trimmed by 4 bases and the J gene end by 4 bases; junction bases not matched to a gene: 10. The CDR3 consists of 17 residues. The CDR3 reads CASSTGTGGVVRETQYF. The CDR3 DNA reads as TGTGCCAGTAGTACCGGGACAGGGGGCGTCGTCCGAGAGACCCAGTACTTC.

The J gene is TRBJ2-7, the V gene TRBV5-4; the match to TRBD2 covers 12 bases. The CDR3 is 18 amino acids. Germline V lookup: CDR1 SGHNT, CDR2 YYREEE (reference sequence). With 4 bases clipped from V and 2 bases from J, the junction kept 13 bases outside the gene matches. CDR3 coding DNA: TGTGCCAGCAGCCATCGCGGACTAGCGGGGCCCACTCCCTACGAGCAGTACTTC. Protein product: CASSHRGLAGPTPYEQYF.

The chain combines TRBV19 with TRBJ1-2; no reliable D call. The CDR3 consists of 13 residues. Trimming shortened V by 0 bases and J by 2 bases, and 4 bases separated the two germline ends. CDR1 is LNHDA and CDR2 is SQIVND in the germline V gene (reference sequence). CDR3 in amino acids: CASSIDMNYGYTF. The CDR3 region has the DNA TGTGCCAGTAGTATAGATATGAACTATGGCTACACCTTC.

The chain carries TRBV29-1 and TRBJ2-2, with a possible D match to TRBD2 (6 bases). Trimming pared 7 bases from V and 6 bases from J, leaving 18 bases between. Per the germline V gene, CDR1 is SQVTM and CDR2 is ANQGSEA. The CDR3 is 14 residues long. The CDR3: CSAAEGSVAGELFF. DNA for the CDR3: TGCAGCGCCGCGGAGGGATCGGTGGCCGGGGAGCTGTTTTTT.

The rearrangement joins TRBV6-6 to TRBJ2-1; 9 bases map to TRBD1. Trimming removed 5 bases from V and 9 bases from J; junction bases left unmatched: 11. Germline CDR1 reads MNHNY; CDR2 reads SVGAGI (reference sequence). The CDR3 consists of 15 residues. CDR3 in amino acids: CASSPSGTGLREQFF. The DNA for the CDR3 is TGTGCCAGCAGTCCGTCCGGGACAGGGTTGCGTGAGCAGTTCTTC.

This clone was observed a handful of times. The chain combines TRBV7-2 with TRBJ1-6, with 10 bases lining up with TRBD1. This CDR3 region has 16 residues. V lost 5 bases to trimming and J lost 7 bases; unmatched junction nucleotides: 8. CDR1 is SGHTA, CDR2 FQGNSA, per germline. CDR3 protein: CASSNRQGAANSPLHF. In DNA form, the CDR3 reads TGTGCCAGCAGCAACAGACAGGGGGCAGCGAATTCACCCCTCCACTTT.

The rearrangement joins TRBV2 to TRBJ1-5; no clear D. Germline CDR1 SNHLY, CDR2 FYNNEI. The CDR3 consists of 11 residues. The ends were cut back, 8 bases at V and 7 bases at J, with 9 bases in the middle. CDR3 sequence reads: CASREGQPQHF. For the CDR3, the DNA is TGTGCCAGCCGGGAGGGACAGCCCCAGCATTTT.

The rearrangement uses TRBV28 and TRBJ2-1; 10 bases align to TRBD1. V was clipped by 6 bases and J by 6 bases; unmatched bases: 14. The CDR3 loop spans 17 amino acids. CDR1 and CDR2 (germline): MDHEN, SYDVKM. CDR3 sequence reads: CASRLGTGDRISNEQFF. The CDR3 DNA follows: TGTGCCAGCAGACTAGGGACAGGGGATCGGATCAGCAATGAGCAGTTCTTC.

This clone has only a few counts. This chain links TRBV5-1 with TRBJ1-5; TRBD1 is a possible D gene (5 bases). Germline values: CDR1 SGHRS, CDR2 YFSETQ. The CDR3 is 13 residues long. Trimming left V 0 bases short and J 6 bases short, with 7 bases between. The CDR3 loop reads CASSLAGFQPQHF. CDR3 nucleotides: TGCGCCAGCAGCTTGGCAGGGTTTCAGCCCCAGCATTTT.

The chain employs TRBV18 and TRBJ1-1, with D possibly being TRBD1 (6 bases). The CDR3 runs to 15 residues. Germline loops: CDR1 KGHSH, CDR2 LQKENI. V was cut by 6 bases and J by 2 bases, with 16 bases left in between. CDR3 in DNA: TGTGCCAGCTCCTTCAGGGGAAGTATTAACACTGAAGCTTTCTTT. This codes for CASSFRGSINTEAFF.

The rearrangement uses TRBV6-1 and TRBJ2-7, with 8 bases identical to TRBD1. V dropped 6 bases and J dropped 1; count of bases not matched to a gene: 5. This CDR3 comprises 14 residues. Germline values: CDR1 MNHNS, CDR2 SASEGT. Written as DNA, the CDR3 is TGTGCCAGCAGGGACAGGGTTGGGTCCTACGAGCAGTACTTC. This codes for CASRDRVGSYEQYF.

This clone was seen a few times. The V gene is TRBV7-2, the J gene TRBJ2-1, with D uncertain. Germline-derived CDR1 and CDR2 are SGHTA and FQGNSA. The length of the CDR3 is 15 residues. Trimming removed 2 bases from V and 0 bases from J, with 8 bases in between. CDR3 region: CASSLISASYNEQFF. CDR3 coding DNA: TGTGCCAGCAGCTTAATCAGCGCCTCCTACAATGAGCAGTTCTTC.

This chain connects TRBV5-1 to TRBJ2-5, with D tentatively TRBD1 (6 bases). Trimming shortened V by 0 bases and J by 5 bases, and 11 bases separated the two germline ends. This CDR3 comprises 14 residues. From germline, CDR1 is SGHRS and CDR2 YFSETQ. In DNA form, the CDR3 reads TGCGCCAGCAGCTTGGGGGGGCGGCGGGAGACCCAGTACTTC. Amino acid sequence: CASSLGGRRETQYF.

This rearrangement joins TRBV5-5 to TRBJ2-4, with D unclear. With 0 bases removed from V and 5 bases from J, the gap between germline ends came to 9 bases. Germline-derived CDR1 and CDR2 are SGHKS and YYEKEE (reference sequence). The CDR3 runs 14 residues. The CDR3 loop reads CASSLVGSENIQYF. CDR3 nucleotides: TGTGCCAGCAGCTTGGTTGGCAGCGAAAACATTCAGTACTTC.

This chain uses TRBV25-1 with TRBJ2-4, with TRBD1 matching over 8 bases. Per the germline V gene, CDR1 is MGHDK and CDR2 is SYGVNS. The CDR3 contains 14 residues. Unmatched junction bases numbered 11, after V lost 3 bases and J lost 13 bases. CDR3 bases: TGTGCCAGCAGTGAGTTGGGACAGGCGAGGGAACAGTACTTC. It translates to CASSELGQAREQYF.

The J gene is TRBJ1-2, the V gene TRBV15; 9 positions agree with TRBD1. CDR3 length: 17 residues. V gave up 3 bases and J gave up 7 bases; unmatched junction bases: 15. Germline CDR1 and CDR2: LNHNV and YYDKDF (reference sequence). The CDR3: CATSRGPGQGPGGGYTF. In nucleotides, the CDR3 is TGTGCCACCAGCAGGGGACCGGGACAGGGCCCAGGGGGTGGCTACACCTTC.

CDR3 sequence reads: CASSTLGQVLQETQYF. In DNA form, the CDR3 reads TGTGCCAGCAGTACCTTAGGACAGGTCTTACAAGAGACCCAGTACTTC. This chain links TRBV28 with TRBJ2-5, with 7 positions matching TRBD1. With 5 bases clipped from V and 2 bases from J, the junction kept 11 bases outside the gene matches. This CDR3 spans 16 amino acids. The germline V gene has CDR1 MDHEN and CDR2 SYDVKM.

This clone was recorded a few times. This sequence joins TRBV5-1 and TRBJ2-7, with a weak D call TRBD2 (6 bases). V was cut by 1 base and J by 6 bases, with 17 bases left in between. The CDR3 length is 15 residues. Germline V gene lookup returns CDR1 SGHRS and CDR2 YFSETQ. CDR3 residues: CASSLTGTSVPEQYF. CDR3 in DNA: TGCGCCAGCAGCTTGACCGGGACTTCAGTTCCCGAGCAGTACTTC.

This sequence joins TRBV6-5 and TRBJ2-4; 9 bases are shared with TRBD1. The germline V gene encodes CDR1 MNHEY and CDR2 SVGAGI. V trimming: 6 bases; J trimming: 11 bases; junction bases outside the gene matches: 11. The CDR3 runs 14 residues. Here the CDR3 DNA reads TGTGCCAGCAGGTCTATGGACAGGGGCGGCGTTCAGTACTTC. It specifies CASRSMDRGGVQYF.